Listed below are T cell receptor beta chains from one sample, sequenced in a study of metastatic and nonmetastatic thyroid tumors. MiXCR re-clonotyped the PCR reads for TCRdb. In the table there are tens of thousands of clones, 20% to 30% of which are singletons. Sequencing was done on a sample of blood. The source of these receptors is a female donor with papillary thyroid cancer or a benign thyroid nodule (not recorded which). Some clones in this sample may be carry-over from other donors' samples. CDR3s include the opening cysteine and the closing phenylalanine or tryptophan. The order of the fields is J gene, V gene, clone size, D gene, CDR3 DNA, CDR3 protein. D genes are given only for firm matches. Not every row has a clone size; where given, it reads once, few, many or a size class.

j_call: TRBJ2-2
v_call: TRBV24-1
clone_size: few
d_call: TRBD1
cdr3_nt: TGTGCCACCAGAACCGGGACAGGGGAAACCGGGGAGCTGTTTTTT
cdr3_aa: CATRTGTGETGELFF

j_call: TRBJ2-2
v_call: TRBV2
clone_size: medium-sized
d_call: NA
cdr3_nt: TGTGCCAGCAGTGCCAGGGCAGCGAACACCGGGGAGCTGTTTTTT
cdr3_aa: CASSARAANTGELFF

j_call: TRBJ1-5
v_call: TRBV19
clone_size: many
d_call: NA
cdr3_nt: TGTGCCAGTAGTATGCCGGGTCAGCCCCAGCATTTT
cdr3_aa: CASSMPGQPQHF

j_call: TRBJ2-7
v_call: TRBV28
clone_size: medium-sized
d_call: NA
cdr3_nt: TGTGCCAGCAGCACGTGGGGGGCGGTCCAATACGAGCAGTACTTC
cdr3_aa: CASSTWGAVQYEQYF

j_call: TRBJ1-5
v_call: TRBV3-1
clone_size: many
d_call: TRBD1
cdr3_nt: TGTGCCAGCAGCCGGCCCGGGACAGGGGGAAATCAGCCCCAGCATTTT
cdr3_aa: CASSRPGTGGNQPQHF

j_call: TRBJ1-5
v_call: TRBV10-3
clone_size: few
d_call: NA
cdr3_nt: TGTGCCATCAGTGAGTCAGCAGGCACCAATCAGCCCCAGCATTTT
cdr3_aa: CAISESAGTNQPQHF

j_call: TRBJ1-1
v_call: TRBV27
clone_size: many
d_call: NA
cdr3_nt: TGTGCCAGCGGCCACTCGGGGGGGGGGGACACTGAAGCTTTCTTT
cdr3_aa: CASGHSGGGDTEAFF

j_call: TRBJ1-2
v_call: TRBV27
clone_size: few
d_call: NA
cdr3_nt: TGTGCCAGCAGTACCCCGGGGGGCCTCTATGGTTACACCTTC
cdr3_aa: CASSTPGGLYGYTF

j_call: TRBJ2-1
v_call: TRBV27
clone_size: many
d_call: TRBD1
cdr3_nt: TGTGCCAGCAGCCATGGGGGACAGACCTACGGTGAGCAGTTCTTC
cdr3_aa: CASSHGGQTYGEQFF

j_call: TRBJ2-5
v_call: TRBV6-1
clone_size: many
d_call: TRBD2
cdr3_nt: TGTGCCAGCAGTCGGGGACTAGCGCCAGAGACCCAGTACTTC
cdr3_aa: CASSRGLAPETQYF

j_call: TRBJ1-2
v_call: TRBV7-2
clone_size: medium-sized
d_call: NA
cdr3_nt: TGTGCCAGCAGCCTGATGAACTATGGCTACACCTTC
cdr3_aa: CASSLMNYGYTF

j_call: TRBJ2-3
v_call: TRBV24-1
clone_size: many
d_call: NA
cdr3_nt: TGTGCCACCAGTGATAGCCGGGCGGGAGATACGCAGTATTTT
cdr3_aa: CATSDSRAGDTQYF

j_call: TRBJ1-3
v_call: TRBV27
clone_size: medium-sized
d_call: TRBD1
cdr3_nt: TGTGCCAGCAGTTTAAGGGGGACAGGGGCAAACACCATATATTTT
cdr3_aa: CASSLRGTGANTIYF

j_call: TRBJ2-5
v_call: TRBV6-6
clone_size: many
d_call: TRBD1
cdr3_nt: TGTGCCAGCAGTTTGGGACAGGGGATGGGAGCGGGAGCGGGGGAGACCCAGTACTTC
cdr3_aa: CASSLGQGMGAGAGETQYF

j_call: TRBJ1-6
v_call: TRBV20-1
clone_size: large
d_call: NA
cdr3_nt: TGCAGTGCCTGTCAAGTGCTCGGGACACCACTCCACTTT
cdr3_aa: CSACQVLGTPLHF

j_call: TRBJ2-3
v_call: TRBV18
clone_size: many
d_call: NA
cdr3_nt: TGTGCCAGCTCACCGTCGGACTCCCGGCCGCAGTATTTT
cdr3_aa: CASSPSDSRPQYF

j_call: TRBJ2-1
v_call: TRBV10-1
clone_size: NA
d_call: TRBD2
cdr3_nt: TGCGCCAGCAGCCCCAAGGCGGGAGCAGTCCGCATTGTGCAGTTGTTC
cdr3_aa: CASSPKAGAVRIVQLF

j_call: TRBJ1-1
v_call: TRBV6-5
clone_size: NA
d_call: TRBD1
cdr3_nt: TGTGCCAGCAGTTCACAGGGGGCGGGGGCAGTCTTT
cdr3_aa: CASSSQGAGAVF

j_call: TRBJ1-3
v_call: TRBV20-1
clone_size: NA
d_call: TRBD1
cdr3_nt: TGCAGTGCTCAGGGGGCTGGAATCACCCTATATTTT
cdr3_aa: CSAQGAGITLYF

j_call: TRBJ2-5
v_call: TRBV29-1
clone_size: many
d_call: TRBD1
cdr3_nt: TGCAGCGCTCCGGGACAGGGGAAAGAGACCCAGTACTTC
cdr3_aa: CSAPGQGKETQYF

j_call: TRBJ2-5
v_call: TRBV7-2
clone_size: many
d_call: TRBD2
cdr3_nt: TGTGCCAGCAGCCCGTGGACTAGCGGGGAAGAGACCCAGTACTTC
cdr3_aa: CASSPWTSGEETQYF

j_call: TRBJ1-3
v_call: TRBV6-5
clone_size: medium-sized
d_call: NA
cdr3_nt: TGTGCCAGCAGTTACTCGATAACAGCCTCTGGAAACACCATATATTTT
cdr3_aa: CASSYSITASGNTIYF

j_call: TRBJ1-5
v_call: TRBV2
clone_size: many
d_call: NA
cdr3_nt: TGTGCCAGCAGCGGGGAAGAGCAGCCCCAGCATTTT
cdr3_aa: CASSGEEQPQHF

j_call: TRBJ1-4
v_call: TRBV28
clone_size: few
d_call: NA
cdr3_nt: TGTGCCAGCAGCTCTGGGGGTGCAACTAATGAAAAACTGTTTTTT
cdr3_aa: CASSSGGATNEKLFF

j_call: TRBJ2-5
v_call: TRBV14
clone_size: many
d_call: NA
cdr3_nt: TGTGCCAGCAGTCTTAGCGGTTATCAAGAGACCCAGTACTTC
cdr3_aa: CASSLSGYQETQYF

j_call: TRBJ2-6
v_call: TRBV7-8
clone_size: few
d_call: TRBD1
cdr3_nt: TGTGCCAGCAGATCCCACAGGGGTTATGGGGCCAACGTCCTGACTTTC
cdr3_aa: CASRSHRGYGANVLTF

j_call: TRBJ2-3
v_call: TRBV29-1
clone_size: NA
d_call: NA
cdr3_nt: TGCAGCGAGGCCGGTTTAGTGGTGGGTGCTCCCTCCACAGATACGCAGTATTTT
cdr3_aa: CSEAGLVVGAPSTDTQYF